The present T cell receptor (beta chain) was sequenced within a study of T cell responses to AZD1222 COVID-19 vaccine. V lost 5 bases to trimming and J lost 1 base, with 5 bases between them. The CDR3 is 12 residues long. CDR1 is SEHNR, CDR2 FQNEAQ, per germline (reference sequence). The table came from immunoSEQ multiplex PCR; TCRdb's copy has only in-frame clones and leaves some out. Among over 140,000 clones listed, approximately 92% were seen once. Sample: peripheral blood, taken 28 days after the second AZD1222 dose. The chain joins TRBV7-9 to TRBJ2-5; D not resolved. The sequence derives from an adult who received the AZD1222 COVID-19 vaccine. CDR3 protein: CASSTPQETQYF. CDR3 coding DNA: TGTGCCAGCAGCACTCCCCAAGAGACCCAGTACTTC.